What follows are 14 T cell receptor beta chains derived from one specimen sequenced in a study of shared T cell receptors in the human thymus. Produced via immunoSEQ multiplex PCR; TCRdb's table is partial and in-frame only. The repertoire holds 550,000 to 800,000 clones, with approximately 85% as singletons. These sequences were also reported in another study, on human thymus T cells.

Sequenced: thymocytes. These receptors came from a girl less than two years old with a congenital heart defect.

The gene calls are TRBV5-6 and TRBJ2-1; 7 nucleotides align to TRBD2. The V gene end was trimmed by 7 bases and the J gene end by 0 bases; junction bases not matched to a gene: 7. Germline V gives CDR1 SGHDT, CDR2 YYEEEE. The CDR3 is made up of 15 amino acids. CDR3 sequence (DNA): TGTGCCAGCGGGGGGGTCCCCAGCTCCTACAATGAGCAGTTCTTC. It codes for CASGGVPSSYNEQFF.

The chain links TRBV4-1 to TRBJ2-5, with 11 bases fitting TRBD1. The CDR3 contains 14 residues. The germline gives CDR1 MGHRA, CDR2 YSYEKL. V was pared by 4 bases and J by 9 bases, with 7 bases of the junction left unmatched. CDR3 coding DNA: TGCGCCAGCAGCCCCGGACAGGGGGCCGCGGCCCAGTACTTC. As protein: CASSPGQGAAAQYF.

The V call is TRBV27, the J call TRBJ1-4; D gene ambiguous. The CDR3 is 14 amino acids. V was cut by 2 bases and J by 4 bases, with 8 bases left in between. In germline, CDR1 is MNHEY, CDR2 SMNVEV (reference sequence). The CDR3 sequence: CASSLLADNEKLFF. In DNA form, the CDR3 reads TGTGCCAGCAGTTTACTGGCAGATAATGAAAAACTGTTTTTT.

This clone appeared once. A read error may produce the germline difference seen at one junction end. Other DNA sequences in the same sample also yield this CDR3. This chain connects TRBV5-1 to TRBJ1-6; unclear D gene. Germline V gene lookup returns CDR1 SGHRS and CDR2 YFSETQ. This CDR3 comprises 18 residues. The CDR3 protein is CASSFGPGRGSYNSPLHF. The CDR3 region has the DNA TGCGCCAGCAGCTTCGGTCCGGGGAGAGGGTCCTATAATTCCCCCCTCCACTTT.

The J gene is TRBJ1-5, the V gene TRBV6-6; maybe TRBD1 (6 bases). The CDR3 runs 15 residues. Per the germline V gene, CDR1 is MNHNY and CDR2 is SVGAGI (reference sequence). The V and J ends lost 6 bases and 4 bases respectively, with 16 bases between them. This CDR3 is CASRRTASKNQPQHF. CDR3 nucleotide sequence: TGTGCCAGCAGACGGACAGCCTCGAAAAATCAGCCCCAGCATTTT.

V is TRBV2 and J is TRBJ1-5; D is uncertain. Germline assignment: CDR1 SNHLY and CDR2 FYNNEI. The V end lost 4 bases, the J end lost 7 bases, and 14 bases lay between the germline ends. CDR3 length: 14 residues. The CDR3 DNA follows: TGTGCCAGCAGTGTAGAGCGTGGAGTACAGCCCCAGCATTTT. It codes for CASSVERGVQPQHF.

This chain connects TRBV6-5 to TRBJ1-1, with a possible D match to TRBD1 (5 bases). V lost 7 bases to trimming and J lost 5 bases, with 20 bases between them. The CDR3 sequence is 15 residues long. Per the germline V gene, CDR1 is MNHEY and CDR2 is SVGAGI. CDR3 amino acids: CASIVVTGEGTEAFF. As DNA, the CDR3 is TGTGCCAGCATAGTAGTTACGGGGGAAGGAACTGAAGCTTTCTTT.

The chain couples TRBV19 to TRBJ1-2; no firm D call. Trimming shortened V by 3 bases and J by 4 bases, and 18 bases separated the two germline ends. The CDR3 is 16 amino acids. The germline CDR1 and CDR2 sequences are LNHDA and SQIVND (reference sequence). The CDR3 spells CASSIVGRAPPYGYTF. The CDR3 DNA is TGTGCCAGTAGTATTGTCGGGAGGGCCCCTCCCTATGGCTACACCTTC.

In its sample, this clone was seen once. The same CDR3 is also encoded by other DNA sequences in this sample. The V gene is TRBV9, the J gene TRBJ2-3; 7 bases agree with TRBD1. CDR3 length: 15 amino acids. Germline CDR1 reads SGDLS; CDR2 reads YYNGEE. Losses at the gene ends were 0 bases for V and 0 bases for J; bases not matched to a gene: 1. The CDR3 coding sequence is TGTGCCAGCAGCGTAGGCAGGGGGAGCACAGATACGCAGTATTTT. Its translation: CASSVGRGSTDTQYF.

The V call is TRBV15, the J call TRBJ2-1; TRBD2 matches at 13 bases. Germline lookup yields CDR1 LNHNV and CDR2 YYDKDF (reference sequence). The CDR3 loop spans 16 amino acids. Unmatched junction bases numbered 10, after V lost 4 bases and J lost 10 bases. The CDR3 bases are TGTGCCACCAGCACAGGACTAGCGGGGGCCCTCATGGAGCAGTTCTTC. Amino acids: CATSTGLAGALMEQFF.

This sequence joins TRBV2 and TRBJ1-2, with D perhaps matching TRBD1 (6 bases). The CDR3 consists of 13 residues. The germline CDR1 and CDR2 sequences are SNHLY and FYNNEI. Trimming shortened V by 0 bases and J by 7 bases, and 9 bases separated the two germline ends. The CDR3 DNA sequence: TGTGCCAGCAGTGAAGCACAGGGAACTGGCTACACCTTC. Translated: CASSEAQGTGYTF.

The rearrangement uses TRBV27 and TRBJ1-1, with D possibly TRBD1 on 5 matching bases. The length of the CDR3 is 14 residues. The V and J ends lost 2 bases and 4 bases respectively, with 11 bases between them. Germline V gene lookup returns CDR1 MNHEY and CDR2 SMNVEV (reference sequence). The CDR3 sequence: CASSLRTNSTEAFF. The CDR3 DNA sequence: TGTGCCAGCAGTTTACGGACAAACAGCACTGAAGCTTTCTTT.

This clone has only one observation. The J gene is TRBJ1-6, the V gene TRBV19; D is undetermined. CDR1 is LNHDA and CDR2 is SQIVND in the germline V gene (reference sequence). The CDR3 is made up of 15 amino acids. Trimming left V 10 bases short and J 10 bases short, with 23 bases between. DNA of the CDR3: TGTGCCACCCAATTAGACTGGTCCTCTCCATCACCCCTCCACTTT. Its protein is CATQLDWSSPSPLHF.

The rearrangement joins TRBV5-1 to TRBJ2-1; TRBD1 agrees at 9 bases. The CDR3 length is 21 residues. V trimming: 3 bases; J trimming: 5 bases; junction bases outside the gene matches: 24. Germline assignment: CDR1 SGHRS and CDR2 YFSETQ. CDR3 region: CASSWGEGTGWYIGENNEQFF. CDR3 DNA sequence: TGCGCCAGCAGCTGGGGAGAGGGGACAGGGTGGTACATTGGGGAGAACAATGAGCAGTTCTTC.